This entry lists 29 T cell receptor beta chains sequenced from one sample in a study of response to subunit inactivated influenza vaccine. TCRdb recomputed calls from the RT-PCR reads with MiXCR, one row per CDR3 protein. Among around 850,000 distinct CDR3 sequences listed, around a sixth were seen once. Sequences were derived from PBMCs from blood, sampled 4 to 6 days after vaccination. The origin of the receptors is a man aged 45-65 years who received an inactivated influenza vaccine.

This clonotype was recorded a few times. V is TRBV12-3 or TRBV12-4 and J is TRBJ2-5; 9 nucleotides line up with TRBD2. The CDR3 consists of 15 residues. J gave up 3 bases and V 2 bases, and 4 bases lay outside the gene matches. CDR3 nucleotide sequence: TGTGCCAGCAGTTTAAGCGGGGGGTCTGAAGAGACCCAGTACTTC. Its protein is CASSLSGGSEETQYF.

A few counts support this clonotype. This chain uses TRBV4-1 with TRBJ1-2; D remains ambiguous. V lost 2 bases, J lost 5 bases, and 15 bases lay in between. Germline loops: CDR1 MGHRA, CDR2 YSYEKL. The CDR3 runs to 15 residues. The CDR3 spells CASSQIGGLGYGYTF. CDR3 in DNA: TGCGCCAGCAGCCAAATCGGAGGGTTGGGTTATGGCTACACCTTC.

This clonotype was seen once. This chain joins TRBV18 and TRBJ2-1; 12 nucleotides agree with TRBD2. Germline CDR1 is KGHSH and CDR2 is LQKENI. There are 17 residues in the CDR3. V was clipped by 2 bases and J by 4 bases; unmatched bases: 6. CDR3 loop: CASSPTETSGGYNEQFF. As DNA, the CDR3 is TGTGCCAGCTCACCAACGGAGACTAGCGGGGGTTACAATGAGCAGTTCTTC.

The V call is TRBV5-1, the J call TRBJ1-1; D is unresolved. Trimming took off 7 bases at V and 4 bases at J, with 17 bases between the two ends. The CDR3 loop spans 14 amino acids. CDR1 and CDR2 from the germline V gene are SGHRS and YFSETQ. CDR3 region: CASSPPLEATEAFF. DNA of the CDR3: TGCGCCAGCTCCCCCCCGCTGGAGGCCACTGAAGCTTTCTTT.

The V and J genes are TRBV20-1 and TRBJ2-1; D is ambiguous. This CDR3 is built from 15 residues. The V gene's germline CDR1 is DFQATT and CDR2 SNEGSKA (reference sequence). Trimming left V 6 bases short and J 1 base short, with 16 bases between. CDR3 amino acids: CSAKPIKWSYNEQFF. The CDR3 DNA is TGCAGTGCAAAACCGATTAAGTGGTCCTACAATGAGCAGTTCTTC.

A few counts support this clonotype. The chain recombines TRBV6-2 or TRBV6-3 with TRBJ2-1; 8 bases agree with TRBD2. Germline assignment: CDR1 MNHEY and CDR2 SVGEGT. With 5 bases clipped from V and 4 bases from J, the junction kept 7 bases outside the gene matches. CDR3 length: 15 amino acids. In DNA form, the CDR3 reads TGTGCCAGCAGTACCGTCGGGGGGGGTTACAATGAGCAGTTCTTC. Translated: CASSTVGGGYNEQFF.

CDR3 sequence: CASSKGGTGIYEQYF. The CDR3 region has the DNA TGTGCCAGCAGCAAGGGGGGGACAGGGATCTACGAGCAGTACTTC. The chain uses TRBV7-9 and TRBJ2-7; 9 bases fit TRBD1. V gave up 5 bases and J gave up 3 bases; unmatched junction bases: 8. This CDR3 has 15 amino acids. Germline lookup yields CDR1 SEHNR and CDR2 FQNEAQ (reference sequence). Filled out from reference TRBV7-9 and TRBJ2-7, the complete variable domain reads DTGVSQNPRHKITKRGQNVTFRCDPISEHNRLYWYRQTLGQGPEFLTYFQNEAQLEKSRLLSDRFSAERPKGSFSTLEIQRTEQGDSAMYLCASSKGGTGIYEQYFGPGTRLTVT.

The rearrangement links TRBV25-1 to TRBJ2-5; no firm D call. Germline V gene lookup returns CDR1 MGHDK and CDR2 SYGVNS. V lost 1 base to trimming and J lost 7 bases, with 7 bases between them. The CDR3 runs 12 residues. CDR3 loop: CASSEFVGTQYF. The CDR3 DNA reads as TGTGCCAGCAGTGAATTTGTTGGGACCCAGTACTTC.

This clonotype was counted between two and nine times. The V gene is TRBV20-1, the J gene TRBJ1-5; 9 bases are shared with TRBD1. Germline CDR1 reads DFQATT; CDR2 reads SNEGSKA (reference sequence). This CDR3 contains 14 residues. Trimming cost V 1 base and J 5 bases; bases outside gene matches: 3. CDR3 residues: CSARVDRGDQPQHF. CDR3 nucleotide sequence: TGCAGTGCTAGAGTGGACAGGGGCGATCAGCCCCAGCATTTT.

This clonotype was seen ten or more times. The CDR3 DNA sequence: TGTGCCAGCAGCCCCCATTCGGGGGGCCTCGGAACTAGCGAAGAGACCCAGTACTTC. This encodes CASSPHSGGLGTSEETQYF. The V call is TRBV4-2, the J call TRBJ2-5, with D maybe TRBD2 (7 bases). Deletions cut 4 bases from V and 3 bases from J, with 27 bases between. The germline gives CDR1 LGHNA, CDR2 YNFKEQ. This CDR3 comprises 19 residues.

The sample holds many counts of this clonotype. This chain uses TRBV5-1 with TRBJ2-3; D gene ambiguous. V shed 0 bases and J shed 3 bases, with 8 bases lying between them. The CDR3 has 14 amino acids. The germline CDR1 and CDR2 sequences are SGHRS and YFSETQ. CDR3: CASSLAQATDTQYF. As DNA, the CDR3 is TGCGCCAGCAGCTTGGCCCAGGCAACAGATACGCAGTATTTT.

In this sample, this clonotype turned up a few times. The gene calls are TRBV7-9 and TRBJ2-7; D uncertain. V gave up 3 bases and J gave up 5 bases, with 5 bases separating them. This CDR3 has 11 residues. Per the germline V gene, CDR1 is SEHNR and CDR2 is FQNEAQ (reference sequence). For the CDR3, the DNA is TGTGCCAGCAGCTTGGACGACGAGCAGTACTTC. Protein product: CASSLDDEQYF.

This clonotype was seen only once. The CDR3 DNA sequence: TGTGCCAGCAGCATACACAGGAACTCTGGGGCCAACGTCCTGACTTTC. This sequence encodes CASSIHRNSGANVLTF. The genes are TRBV7-9 and TRBJ2-6, with TRBD1 as a possible D gene (5 bases). Deletions cut 5 bases from V and 0 bases from J, with 11 bases between. This CDR3 region has 16 residues. Per the germline V gene, CDR1 is SEHNR and CDR2 is FQNEAQ (reference sequence).

J is TRBJ2-5 and V is TRBV29-1; 9 bases align to TRBD1. The V segment lost 8 bases and the J segment 4 bases; nucleotides outside the gene matches: 14. This CDR3 spans 15 amino acids. From germline, CDR1 is SQVTM and CDR2 ANQGSEA. CDR3 sequence reads: CSIPRDRDLLETQYF. As DNA, the CDR3 is TGCAGCATCCCTCGGGACAGGGACCTTTTAGAGACCCAGTACTTC.

This clonotype showed up just a few times. The rearrangement uses TRBV20-1 and TRBJ2-7, with a weak D call TRBD2 (5 bases). The CDR3 contains 13 residues. Germline values: CDR1 DFQATT, CDR2 SNEGSKA (reference sequence). Between the trimmed V and J ends, which lost 8 bases and 3 bases, there was a span of 17 bases. CDR3 region: CSLHSDLHYEQYF. CDR3 DNA sequence: TGCAGTCTCCATAGCGACTTACACTACGAGCAGTACTTC.

This clonotype showed up many times. The CDR3 bases are TGCAGTGCTAGAGGTTACGGGGAGAGGAACTATGGCTACACCTTC. Residues: CSARGYGERNYGYTF. The chain employs TRBV20-1 and TRBJ1-2; no firm D call. Germline CDR1 DFQATT, CDR2 SNEGSKA (reference sequence). There are 15 residues in the CDR3. The V end lost 1 base, the J end lost 2 bases, and 14 bases lay between the germline ends.

The CDR3 coding sequence is TGTGCCAGTAGCTCGACCCGGACAGGGGGGACTTATAATTCACCCCTCCACTTT. It is translated as CASSSTRTGGTYNSPLHF. The gene calls are TRBV19 and TRBJ1-6; 10 positions match TRBD1. The V gene end was trimmed by 6 bases and the J gene end by 4 bases; junction bases not matched to a gene: 12. The CDR3 runs 18 residues. Germline lookup yields CDR1 LNHDA and CDR2 SQIVND (reference sequence).

The chain is built from TRBV12-3 or TRBV12-4 and TRBJ2-3; a weak D match, TRBD2 (7 bases). The length of the CDR3 is 16 residues. V was pared by 4 bases and J by 2 bases, with 16 bases between. The CDR3 sequence: CASSSPGGGATDTQYF. The CDR3 bases are TGTGCCAGCAGTTCCCCGGGGGGCGGGGCCACAGATACGCAGTATTTT.

This clonotype occurred many times. The chain joins TRBV5-5 to TRBJ2-1; D gene unclear. This CDR3 spans 16 amino acids. CDR1 is SGHKS and CDR2 is YYEKEE in the germline V gene (reference sequence). V lost 1 base and J lost 4, with 15 bases in between. The CDR3: CASSLLYRSSYNEQFF. CDR3 nucleotide sequence: TGTGCCAGCAGCTTGTTGTACCGCAGCTCATACAATGAGCAGTTCTTC.

The table lists this clonotype with a few counts. The chain links TRBV29-1 to TRBJ2-7; the D gene is possibly TRBD1 (5 bases). The CDR3 spans 12 residues. CDR1 and CDR2 (germline): SQVTM, ANQGSEA. The V end lost 3 bases, the J end lost 5 bases, and 11 bases lay between the germline ends. DNA for the CDR3: TGCAGCGTTGATGAAGGGGTCGACGAGCAGTACTTC. Translation: CSVDEGVDEQYF.

This clonotype was seen ten or more times. The chain has TRBV29-1 and TRBJ2-7, with D unresolved. V lost 0 bases and J 3 bases, leaving 6 bases between the germline ends. The CDR3 consists of 12 residues. CDR1 is SQVTM, CDR2 ANQGSEA, per germline. The CDR3 region is CSVEDLHYEQYF. The CDR3 bases are TGCAGCGTTGAAGATCTTCACTACGAGCAGTACTTC.

The chain is built from TRBV12-3 or TRBV12-4 and TRBJ2-2, with 10 bases identical to TRBD1. Losses at the gene ends were 4 bases for V and 3 bases for J; bases not matched to a gene: 5. The CDR3 extends over 16 amino acids. This CDR3 is CASSSTGGLYTGELFF. CDR3 DNA sequence: TGTGCCAGCAGTTCGACAGGGGGCTTGTACACCGGGGAGCTGTTTTTT.

The chain uses TRBV25-1 and TRBJ2-2; TRBD2 agrees at 7 bases. The trim removed 2 bases at V and 4 bases at J, leaving 13 bases unmatched. Germline CDR1 reads MGHDK; CDR2 reads SYGVNS. This CDR3 is 18 amino acids long. Here the CDR3 reads CASSEPTSAQFSTGELFF. The CDR3 coding sequence is TGTGCCAGCAGTGAACCAACTAGCGCTCAGTTCTCCACCGGGGAGCTGTTTTTT. The full variable domain, its missing parts supplied by reference TRBV25-1 and TRBJ2-2, is EADIYQTPRYLVIGTGKKITLECSQTMGHDKMYWYQQDPGMELHLIHYSYGVNSTEKGDLSSESTVSRIRTEHFPLTLESARPSHTSQYLCASSEPTSAQFSTGELFFGEGSRLTVL.

This clonotype was seen many times. The rearrangement uses TRBV12-3 or TRBV12-4 and TRBJ2-1; 8 bases agree with TRBD2. V was clipped by 7 bases and J by 7 bases; unmatched bases: 3. The CDR3 has 12 amino acids. As DNA, the CDR3 is TGTGCCAGCATCTCTAGCGGGAATGAGCAGTTCTTC. This gives the protein CASISSGNEQFF.

The V call is TRBV28, the J call TRBJ2-7; TRBD2 matches 9 bases. Germline values: CDR1 MDHEN, CDR2 SYDVKM. The CDR3 consists of 16 residues. V was clipped by 2 bases and J by 1 base; unmatched bases: 6. The CDR3 is CASSLTSGRSSYEQYF. In DNA, the CDR3 is TGTGCCAGCAGTTTAACGAGCGGGAGGTCATCCTACGAGCAGTACTTC.

CDR3 protein: CASSFRRAQETQYF. In DNA form, the CDR3 reads TGTGCCAGCAGCTTCAGAAGGGCTCAAGAGACCCAGTACTTC. The chain joins TRBV7-2 to TRBJ2-5; D not resolved. CDR3 length: 14 amino acids. Germline CDR1 is SGHTA and CDR2 is FQGNSA. The ends were cut back, 3 bases at V and 2 bases at J, with 10 bases in the middle.

The table lists this clonotype with many counts. The chain joins TRBV6-5 to TRBJ2-7; no clear D gene. The CDR3 is 12 residues long. Trimming removed 8 bases at V and 0 bases at J, with 8 bases between. CDR1 is MNHEY, CDR2 SVGAGI, per germline. CDR3 bases: TGTGCCAGCGGGCACTCCTCCTACGAGCAGTACTTC. It encodes CASGHSSYEQYF.

The table lists this clonotype with many counts. The J gene is TRBJ2-5, the V gene TRBV9, with D perhaps TRBD1 or TRBD2 (6 bases each). From germline, CDR1 is SGDLS and CDR2 YYNGEE. The CDR3 runs to 14 residues. The V and J ends lost 0 bases and 5 bases respectively, with 11 bases between them. CDR3 amino acids: CASSVGGGLETQYF. The CDR3 DNA follows: TGTGCCAGCAGCGTAGGAGGGGGGCTTGAGACCCAGTACTTC.

This clonotype has a handful of counts. This chain uses TRBV20-1 with TRBJ1-5, with a possible D match to TRBD1 (5 bases). The CDR3 totals 14 residues. The ends were cut back, 6 bases at V and 4 bases at J, with 16 bases in the middle. Germline V lookup: CDR1 DFQATT, CDR2 SNEGSKA (reference sequence). The CDR3 sequence: CSATPGTSNQPQHF. Here the CDR3 DNA reads TGCAGTGCGACCCCCGGGACGTCTAATCAGCCCCAGCATTTT.